This TCR beta chain was obtained from a study of blood T cell repertoires in COVID-19. As for the study in general: The study drew acute and convalescent COVID-19 samples from the United States, Italy and Spain. T cells, B-cell-depleted T cells, or PBMCs supplied cDNA or gDNA.

CDR3 length equals 14 residues. Trimming took off 5 bases at V and 4 bases at J, with 15 bases between the two ends. Germline loops: CDR1 SNHLY, CDR2 FYNNEI. In the study's own analysis: Amplified reference gene primers provided the basis for estimating nucleated cell counts. Assay used: immunoSEQ multiplex PCR; TCRdb lists only in-frame clones, some missing. V and J calls and clone size are copied from that table; D and trimming were computed from the DNA. The data contain fewer than 120,000 clones, under 75% of them singletons. This clone was counted a few times. This chain links TRBV2 with TRBJ2-7; tentatively, D is TRBD1 (7 bases). Sequencing was carried out using peripheral blood. The TCR was taken from a woman aged 60-75 years with acute or convalescent COVID-19. The DNA of the CDR3 is TGTGCCAGCAGTCGACAGGGTCGGGGGTACGAGCAGTACTTC. Residues: CASSRQGRGYEQYF.